These 14 T cell receptor beta chains were all obtained from the same sample, sequenced in a study of blood T cell repertoires in COVID-19. The method was immunoSEQ multiplex PCR; TCRdb's version includes in-frame clones alone and lacks a portion of them. Altogether roughly 430,000 clones are present, around 90% being singletons, with the ten largest covering about 2.1%. Specimen: PBMCs or T cells enriched from blood (not recorded which). The origin of the receptors is a woman between 40 and 55 years old with acute COVID-19.

The rearrangement uses TRBV6-6 and TRBJ1-2, with D perhaps matching TRBD1 (6 bases). In germline, CDR1 is MNHNY, CDR2 SVGAGI (reference sequence). Trimming cost V 4 bases and J 2 bases, with 17 bases left between them. The CDR3 totals 16 residues. CDR3 nucleotides: TGTGCCAGCAGTTCCAAGCTACTGGACAGAAACTATGGCTACACCTTC. Protein product: CASSSKLLDRNYGYTF.

The V gene is TRBV7-6, the J gene TRBJ2-7; the match to TRBD1 covers 8 bases. From germline, CDR1 is SGHVS and CDR2 FNYEAQ. The V gene end was trimmed by 10 bases and the J gene end by 5 bases; junction bases not matched to a gene: 10. The CDR3 loop spans 13 amino acids. The CDR3 bases are TGTGCCACCTCTCGACAGGGGAGCCACGAGCAGTACTTC. Its protein product is CATSRQGSHEQYF.

This chain uses TRBV27 with TRBJ1-3; D may be TRBD1 (6 bases). Germline V lookup: CDR1 MNHEY, CDR2 SMNVEV (reference sequence). The CDR3 extends over 16 amino acids. V lost 6 bases to trimming and J lost 1 base, with 16 bases between them. CDR3 loop: CASSLTGLPSGNTIYF. CDR3 DNA: TGTGCCAGCAGCTTGACAGGCCTTCCTTCTGGAAACACCATATATTTT.

The chain recombines TRBV15 with TRBJ1-2; D may be TRBD1 (6 bases). Germline assignment: CDR1 LNHNV and CDR2 YYDKDF (reference sequence). This CDR3 contains 14 residues. V lost 5 bases to trimming and J lost 6 bases, with 16 bases between them. The CDR3: CATSSRGNRHGYTF. CDR3 nucleotide sequence: TGTGCCACCAGCTCCAGGGGCAATCGGCATGGCTACACCTTC.

The gene calls are TRBV10-3 and TRBJ1-1; 8 bases map to TRBD1. Per the germline V gene, CDR1 is ENHRY and CDR2 is SYGVKD. The trim removed 2 bases at V and 4 bases at J, leaving 3 bases unmatched. This CDR3 is built from 14 residues. The CDR3 coding sequence is TGTGCCATCAGTGAGGGACAGGGCCCCACTGAAGCTTTCTTT. Protein product: CAISEGQGPTEAFF.

The rearrangement links TRBV11-3 to TRBJ1-1; tentatively, D is TRBD1 (6 bases). Germline CDR1 reads SGHNT; CDR2 reads YENEEA. This CDR3 is built from 17 residues. V lost 3 bases and J lost 3, with 20 bases in between. CDR3 sequence (DNA): TGTGCCAGCAGCTTGGGGACCCACAGGGCCGGGGACACTGAAGCTTTCTTT. Translating it yields CASSLGTHRAGDTEAFF.

This CDR3 reads CASSPRDSIYEQYF. CDR3 in DNA: TGTGCCAGCAGTCCCAGGGATTCAATCTACGAGCAGTACTTC. V gene TRBV9 combines with J gene TRBJ2-7; possible D gene TRBD1, 5 bases. Germline V gives CDR1 SGDLS, CDR2 YYNGEE. This CDR3 contains 14 residues. The ends were cut back, 5 bases at V and 3 bases at J, with 15 bases in the middle.

V and J are TRBV4-2 and TRBJ1-1, with 12 positions matching TRBD1. V lost 3 bases, J lost 10 bases, and 3 bases stayed unmatched. This CDR3 is built from 13 residues. The germline V gene encodes CDR1 LGHNA and CDR2 YNFKEQ. DNA of the CDR3: TGTGCCAGCAGCCAGGGACAGGGGGCTGGAGCTTTCTTT. Its protein is CASSQGQGAGAFF.

The rearrangement links TRBV15 to TRBJ2-2, with 9 bases lining up with TRBD1. This CDR3 region has 16 residues. Germline CDR1 is LNHNV and CDR2 is YYDKDF (reference sequence). Trimming cost V 5 bases and J 8 bases; bases outside gene matches: 12. CDR3 DNA sequence: TGTGCCACCAGCTATCTAAGGACAGGGGAAAGTGGGGAGCTGTTTTTT. Protein sequence: CATSYLRTGESGELFF.

The chain employs TRBV10-3 and TRBJ2-1; D is ambiguous. The CDR3 has 13 residues. Trimming took 4 bases from V and 3 from J, leaving 7 bases between them. The V gene's germline CDR1 is ENHRY and CDR2 SYGVKD. CDR3 protein: CAISGQIYNEQFF. The CDR3 DNA follows: TGTGCCATCAGTGGGCAGATCTACAATGAGCAGTTCTTC.

J is TRBJ2-3 and V is TRBV18; 10 bases agree with TRBD1. The length of the CDR3 is 16 residues. After removal of 4 bases from V and 5 bases from J, the junction contained 9 bases not matched to a gene. From germline, CDR1 is KGHSH and CDR2 LQKENI. CDR3 coding DNA: TGTGCCAGCTCACAAACCGGGACAGGGGAAGGAGATACGCAGTATTTT. It encodes CASSQTGTGEGDTQYF. Full variable domain (remainder filled in from reference TRBV18 and TRBJ2-3): NAGVMQNPRHLVRRRGQEARLRCSPMKGHSHVYWYRQLPEEGLKFMVYLQKENIIDESGMPKERFSAEFPKEGPSILRIQQVVRGDSAAYFCASSQTGTGEGDTQYFGPGTRLTVL.

This clone has just a few counts. The chain combines TRBV5-4 with TRBJ2-2; 14 bases line up with TRBD2. This CDR3 has 17 amino acids. Germline CDR1 reads SGHNT; CDR2 reads YYREEE (reference sequence). V lost 5 bases and J lost 5; bases outside the gene matches: 8. DNA for the CDR3: TGTGCCAGCAGGCAGACTAGCGGGGGGGCCGGGACCGGGGAGCTGTTTTTT. Its protein product is CASRQTSGGAGTGELFF.

This chain joins TRBV6-2 or TRBV6-3 and TRBJ1-4; D is undetermined. The CDR3 is 12 amino acids. CDR1 is MNHEY and CDR2 is SVGEGT in the germline V gene. V dropped 5 bases and J dropped 8 bases, with 9 bases sitting between them. CDR3: CASSTGYEKLFF. The CDR3 DNA is TGTGCCAGCAGTACGGGGTACGAAAAACTGTTTTTT.

This clone was observed a single time. The CDR3 is CASSSGTGMHGYTF. CDR3 nucleotide sequence: TGTGCCAGCAGTTCCGGGACAGGGATGCATGGCTACACCTTC. V gene TRBV6-5 combines with J gene TRBJ1-2, with 9 bases that match TRBD1. The V segment lost 4 bases and the J segment 6 bases; nucleotides outside the gene matches: 6. Germline V gives CDR1 MNHEY, CDR2 SVGAGI. This CDR3 contains 14 residues.